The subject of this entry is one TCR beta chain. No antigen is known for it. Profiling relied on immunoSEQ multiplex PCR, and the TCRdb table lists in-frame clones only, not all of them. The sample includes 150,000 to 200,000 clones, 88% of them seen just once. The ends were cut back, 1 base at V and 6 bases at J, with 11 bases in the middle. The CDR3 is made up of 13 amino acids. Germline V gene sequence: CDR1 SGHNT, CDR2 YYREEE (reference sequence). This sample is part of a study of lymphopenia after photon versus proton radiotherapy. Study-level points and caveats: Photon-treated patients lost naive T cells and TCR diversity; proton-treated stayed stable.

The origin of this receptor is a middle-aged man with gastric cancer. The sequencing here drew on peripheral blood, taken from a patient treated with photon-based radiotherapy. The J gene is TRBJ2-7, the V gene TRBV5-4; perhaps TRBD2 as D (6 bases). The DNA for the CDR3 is TGTGCCAGCAGCTTGACTCTAGCGAGCGAGCAGTACTTC. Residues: CASSLTLASEQYF.